One and the same sample provided the 14 T cell receptor beta chains below, sequenced in a study of T cells in Graves' hyperthyroidism and ophthalmopathy. Amplification targeted TCR beta CDR3 regions from RNA transcripts. Researchers ran a first-round RT-PCR on the TCR CDR3 using the HTBI primer set. MiXCR, applied by TCRdb to the multiplex PCR reads, yields one record per CDR3 protein. The profile shows 450,000 to 650,000 distinct CDR3 sequences, 15% to 20% of them singletons. What was sequenced was blood. The receptors come from a woman aged 18-30 years with Graves' ophthalmopathy.

This clonotype showed up many times. The chain has TRBV12-3 or TRBV12-4 and TRBJ1-1, with 7 bases fitting TRBD1. V was clipped by 6 bases and J by 1 base; unmatched bases: 5. CDR3 length: 14 residues. CDR3 in DNA: TGTGCCAGCAGGGAGGAGGGGGCGAACACTGAAGCTTTCTTT. This codes for CASREEGANTEAFF.

This rearrangement joins TRBV15 to TRBJ2-7, with TRBD2 matching over 7 bases. This CDR3 has 14 amino acids. From germline, CDR1 is LNHNV and CDR2 YYDKDF (reference sequence). The J segment lost 5 bases and the V segment lost 0 bases, leaving 4 bases of the junction unmatched. The CDR3 protein is CATSRDSRGDEQYF. DNA of the CDR3: TGTGCCACCAGCAGAGATTCTCGGGGGGACGAGCAGTACTTC.

This clonotype was recorded a few times. The chain employs TRBV28 and TRBJ1-4, with D perhaps matching TRBD1 (5 bases). V was trimmed by 2 bases and J by 8 bases, leaving 18 bases between them. This CDR3 spans 16 amino acids. CDR1 and CDR2 (germline): MDHEN, SYDVKM. CDR3 residues: CASSLVQGGMGEKLFF. The CDR3 region has the DNA TGTGCCAGCAGTTTAGTGCAGGGAGGCATGGGGGAAAAACTGTTTTTT.

The J gene is TRBJ2-2, the V gene TRBV7-2, with 12 bases fitting TRBD2. The CDR3 covers 18 residues. Germline trimming cut 3 bases from V and 1 base from J; bases unmatched to any gene: 6. The germline gives CDR1 SGHTA, CDR2 FQGNSA. CDR3 region: CASSFLAGGILNTGELFF. The CDR3 region has the DNA TGTGCCAGCAGCTTTCTAGCGGGAGGGATCCTGAACACCGGGGAGCTGTTTTTT.

This clonotype was detected ten times or more. The chain has TRBV4-1 and TRBJ1-1, with D perhaps TRBD1 (5 bases). Germline V gene sequence: CDR1 MGHRA, CDR2 YSYEKL. This CDR3 has 13 amino acids. V lost 4 bases, J lost 1 base, and 7 bases lay in between. CDR3 DNA: TGCGCCAGCAGCCGCAGGGCGAACACTGAAGCTTTCTTT. Protein sequence: CASSRRANTEAFF.

The table lists this clonotype with a few counts. A much larger clone differs from this one at a single base, so this may be a read error. V usage is TRBV2 and J usage is TRBJ2-4; possible D gene TRBD2, 6 bases. CDR1 is SNHLY, CDR2 FYNNEI, per germline. The CDR3 is 15 residues long. The CDR3 sequence: CAGSETGLAKNIQYF. CDR3 nucleotide sequence: TGTGCCGGCAGTGAAACGGGACTAGCCAAAAACATTCAGTACTTC.

With respect to this clonotype: A much larger clonotype is one base distant, so this may be a read error. Lacking the conserved final phenylalanine or tryptophan, this CDR3 likely reflects a read error. The chain's CDR3 is CASSLGRVRDTEAFL. The CDR3 DNA reads TGTGCCAGCAGTTTAGGGCGGGTTCGGGACACTGAAGCTTTCTTA. The rearrangement joins TRBV12-3 or TRBV12-4 to TRBJ1-1; D ambiguous. The CDR3 has 15 amino acids. The V end was cut by 1 base, the J end by 3 bases, with 12 bases between.

V gene TRBV5-8 combines with J gene TRBJ2-3; D unclear. CDR1 and CDR2 (germline): SGHTS, YDEGEE. Trimming removed 5 bases from V and 2 bases from J, with 6 bases in between. The CDR3 consists of 12 residues. CDR3 loop: CASRRYTDTQYF. As DNA, the CDR3 is TGTGCCAGCAGGCGGTACACAGATACGCAGTATTTT.

At least ten counts were recorded for this clonotype. V gene TRBV2 combines with J gene TRBJ1-4; tentative D call: TRBD1 (5 bases). Germline CDR1 is SNHLY and CDR2 is FYNNEI. The V end was cut by 5 bases, the J end by 7 bases, with 11 bases between. The length of the CDR3 is 13 residues. CDR3 loop: CASSRQGSEKLFF. The CDR3, as DNA: TGTGCCAGCAGTCGCCAGGGTTCTGAAAAACTGTTTTTT.

Points on this clonotype: A read error is possible here, since a much larger clone lies one base away. This sequence joins TRBV19 and TRBJ1-1; tentatively, D is TRBD1 (6 bases). This CDR3 spans 18 amino acids. Germline V gene lookup returns CDR1 LNHDA and CDR2 SQIVND (reference sequence). Deletions cut 7 bases from V and 6 bases from J, with 30 bases between. The CDR3: CASTPTALSGGGSPEAFF. In nucleotides, the CDR3 is TGTGCCAGTACCCCCACGGCCCTATCGGGGGGCGGGAGCCCTGAAGCTTTCTTT. The full variable domain, its missing parts supplied by reference TRBV19 and TRBJ1-1, is DGGITQSPKYLFRKEGQNVTLSCEQNLNHDAMYWYRQDPGQGLRLIYYSQIVNDFQKGDIAEGYSVSREKKESFPLTVTSAQKNPTAFYLCASTPTALSGGGSPEAFFGQGTRLTVV.

The V call is TRBV20-1, the J call TRBJ2-3; possibly TRBD1 for D (6 bases). There are 15 residues in the CDR3. Trimming cost V 2 bases and J 3 bases, with 15 bases left between them. Germline V gene sequence: CDR1 DFQATT, CDR2 SNEGSKA (reference sequence). CDR3 sequence (DNA): TGCAGTGCTAGACCAGTCCGGACAGTTACAGATACGCAGTATTTT. This translates into CSARPVRTVTDTQYF.

The chain has TRBV30 and TRBJ2-1; TRBD2 aligns across 11 bases. Per germline, CDR1 GTSNPN and CDR2 SVGIG (reference sequence). V was clipped by 4 bases and J by 2 bases; unmatched bases: 10. The CDR3 has 17 amino acids. Written as DNA, the CDR3 is TGTGCCTGGAACATAGGACTGACTAGCGGGGCCTACAATGAGCAGTTCTTC. Translation gives CAWNIGLTSGAYNEQFF.

In this sample, this clonotype turned up a few times. V gene TRBV28 combines with J gene TRBJ2-7; D not resolved. CDR3 length equals 12 residues. Deletions cut 7 bases from V and 5 bases from J, with 12 bases between. Germline values: CDR1 MDHEN, CDR2 SYDVKM. The CDR3 region has the DNA TGTGCCAGCAACACCGAAGGCCACGAGCAGTACTTC. This codes for CASNTEGHEQYF.

Only a few counts were recorded for this clonotype. The rearrangement uses TRBV9 and TRBJ1-2; TRBD1 aligns across 7 bases. With 3 bases clipped from V and 8 bases from J, the junction kept 7 bases outside the gene matches. CDR3 size: 13 residues. Per germline, CDR1 SGDLS and CDR2 YYNGEE. The CDR3 spells CASSAGQGGGYTF. As DNA, the CDR3 is TGTGCCAGCAGCGCCGGTCAGGGGGGGGGCTACACCTTC.